The rows below give T cell receptor beta chains drawn from one sample of a study of blood T cell repertoires in COVID-19. TCRdb's copy holds only in-frame clones and misses some; the assay was immunoSEQ multiplex PCR. The sample has about 260,000 clones, about 85% seen once. Source material: peripheral blood. Receptors originate from a woman aged 50 to 65 who had recovered from COVID-19. Both conserved end residues are part of each CDR3. The D gene is left open where the match is weak. Size values are once, few and many counts, or a class for expanded clones, and some rows have none.

>.|TRBJ1-5|TRBV15|TRBD1
CATSRGGTGARQPQHF
TGTGCCACCAGCAGGGGTGGGACAGGGGCCCGCCAGCCCCAGCATTTT
>.|TRBJ2-5|TRBV18|.
CASSLIGQETQYF
TGTGCCAGCTCCCTAATCGGGCAAGAGACCCAGTACTTC
>.|TRBJ1-1|TRBV7-3|.
CASSLTVEGEAFF
TGTGCCAGCAGCTTAACAGTGGAGGGGGAAGCTTTCTTT
>few|TRBJ1-2|TRBV5-4|TRBD1
CASSWGTGDGYGYTF
TGTGCCAGCAGCTGGGGGACAGGGGATGGCTATGGCTACACCTTC
>.|TRBJ1-2|TRBV6-4|.
CASSEAGYGYTF
TGTGCCAGCAGTGAGGCGGGATATGGCTACACCTTC
>.|TRBJ1-2|TRBV7-8|TRBD1
CASSLATPGQHAYYGYTF
TGTGCCAGCAGCTTAGCGACGCCGGGACAGCATGCTTACTATGGCTACACCTTC
>.|TRBJ2-1|TRBV28|TRBD2
CASSPGLAGGQNEQFF
TGTGCCAGCAGCCCGGGACTAGCGGGAGGGCAGAATGAGCAGTTCTTC
>.|TRBJ1-1|TRBV5-1|.
CASSLGVLNTEAFF
TGCGCCAGCAGCTTGGGCGTTCTGAACACTGAAGCTTTCTTT
>once|TRBJ2-7|TRBV6-6|TRBD2
CASSYSRSGGRYEQYF
TGTGCCAGCAGTTACTCGAGATCGGGGGGGCGTTACGAGCAGTACTTC
>.|TRBJ2-3|TRBV2|.
CASSAGSGRDTQYF
TGTGCCAGCAGTGCGGGTAGCGGTCGAGATACGCAGTATTTT
>.|TRBJ2-3|TRBV13|TRBD1
CASSQGGTDTQYF
TGTGCCAGCAGCCAGGGGGGCACAGATACGCAGTATTTT
>.|TRBJ2-3|TRBV7-2|TRBD2
CASSWIGAGGSSTDTQYF
TGTGCCAGCAGCTGGATCGGAGCGGGGGGGTCTAGCACAGATACGCAGTATTTT
>.|TRBJ2-7|TRBV7-7|TRBD2
CASSPGGPSYEQYF
TGTGCTAGCAGCCCGGGAGGTCCTTCCTACGAGCAGTACTTC
>few|TRBJ1-1|TRBV5-6|TRBD1
CASSRTGWGTEAFF
TGTGCCAGCAGCCGGACAGGGTGGGGCACTGAAGCTTTCTTT
>.|TRBJ2-5|TRBV7-2|TRBD1
CASSPGQRVWGETQYF
TGTGCCAGCAGCCCGGGACAGCGTGTATGGGGAGAGACCCAGTACTTC
>.|TRBJ1-1|TRBV5-6|.
CASSRGVNTEAFF
TGTGCCAGCAGCCGGGGGGTGAACACTGAAGCTTTCTTT
>.|TRBJ2-2|TRBV3-1/TRBV3-2|TRBD2
CASSQGRTSGMGELFF
TGTGCCAGCAGCCAAGGCCGGACTAGCGGGATGGGGGAGCTGTTTTTT
>few|TRBJ1-1|TRBV7-9|.
CASSNLQGKNTEAFF
TGTGCCAGCAGCAACCTCCAGGGGAAGAACACTGAAGCTTTCTTT
>.|TRBJ1-1|TRBV5-4|.
CASSLGGAGNTEAFF
TGTGCCAGCAGCTTGGGTGGGGCAGGGAACACTGAAGCTTTCTTT
>.|TRBJ2-5|TRBV6-4|.
CASKGAYF
TGTGCCAGCAAAGGAGCGTACTTC
>.|TRBJ2-2|TRBV15|.
CATSRDGSPLAGELFF
TGTGCCACCAGCAGAGATGGTAGCCCCCTGGCGGGGGAGCTGTTTTTT
>.|TRBJ1-3|TRBV2|TRBD1
CASSRGQGANTIYF
TGTGCCAGCAGCCGCGGACAGGGCGCGAACACCATATATTTT
>few|TRBJ1-5|TRBV19|.
CASTDIYSNQPQHF
TGTGCCAGTACTGACATATATAGCAATCAGCCCCAGCATTTT
>.|TRBJ2-7|TRBV28|.
CASSSPTGRGGYEQYF
TGTGCCAGCAGTTCCCCGACGGGACGGGGAGGCTACGAGCAGTACTTC
>.|TRBJ2-5|TRBV29-1|.
CSVTGFQETQYF
TGCAGCGTTACAGGATTCCAAGAGACCCAGTACTTC
>.|TRBJ2-1|TRBV5-1|TRBD1
CASSFDLYSTGPDNEQFF
TGCGCCAGCAGCTTCGATTTGTACTCGACAGGGCCAGACAATGAGCAGTTCTTC
>.|TRBJ1-1|TRBV19|.
CASSMVGPNTEAFF
TGTGCCAGTAGTATGGTTGGGCCGAACACTGAAGCTTTCTTT
>.|TRBJ1-2|TRBV7-2|.
CASSSGNQTGINYGYTF
TGTGCCAGCAGCTCAGGTAACCAAACAGGGATTAACTATGGCTACACCTTC
>.|TRBJ1-1|TRBV7-3|TRBD1
CASSSQGGTEAFF
TGTGCCAGCAGCTCACAGGGGGGGACTGAAGCTTTCTTT
>.|TRBJ1-3|TRBV9|.
CASRGQGSGNTIYF
TGTGCCAGCAGGGGGCAGGGGAGCGGAAACACCATATATTTT
>.|TRBJ2-2|TRBV2|TRBD2
CASSPSGLAGGTGELFF
TGTGCCAGCAGTCCCTCGGGACTAGCGGGTGGCACCGGGGAGCTGTTTTTT
>.|TRBJ1-1|TRBV5-4|.
CASSSVGGRTEAFF
TGTGCCAGCAGCTCCGTAGGGGGTAGAACTGAAGCTTTCTTT
>.|TRBJ1-6|TRBV9|TRBD1
CASSEGQVQSSYNSPLHF
TGTGCCAGCAGTGAAGGACAGGTCCAGAGCTCCTATAATTCACCCCTCCACTTT
>.|TRBJ2-1|TRBV9|TRBD1
CASSLRTGEGRNEQFF
TGTGCCAGCAGCCTGAGGACAGGGGAAGGTCGGAATGAGCAGTTCTTC
>.|TRBJ2-2|TRBV19|TRBD1
CASSKDRAGSGELFF
TGTGCCAGTAGCAAGGACAGGGCTGGAAGCGGGGAGCTGTTTTTT
>.|TRBJ2-1|TRBV7-2|TRBD2
CASSPRGGAAEQFF
TGTGCCAGCAGCCCCCGGGGGGGGGCTGCGGAGCAGTTCTTC
>.|TRBJ1-2|TRBV19|.
CASLSGEGYTF
TGTGCCAGCCTATCAGGGGAGGGCTACACCTTC
>.|TRBJ2-1|TRBV10-3|TRBD2
CAISEPGLAENSYNEQFF
TGTGCCATCAGTGAGCCGGGACTAGCGGAAAACTCCTACAATGAGCAGTTCTTC
>.|TRBJ2-3|TRBV11-1|TRBD1
CASGPGTGMADTQYF
TGTGCCAGCGGTCCGGGGACAGGGATGGCAGATACGCAGTATTTT
>.|TRBJ2-1|TRBV7-9|.
CASRLTNGNEQFF
TGTGCCAGCAGATTAACGAACGGGAATGAGCAGTTCTTC
>.|TRBJ1-2|TRBV18|.
CASSPRRGEANYGYTF
TGTGCCAGCTCACCACGCAGGGGAGAAGCTAACTATGGCTACACCTTC
>few|TRBJ1-1|TRBV6-5|.
CASSLQGRHTEAFF
TGTGCCAGCAGTCTACAGGGACGGCACACTGAAGCTTTCTTT
>.|TRBJ2-1|TRBV28|TRBD2
CASSLTPRGYNEQFF
TGTGCCAGCAGTCTCACCCCGCGGGGGTACAATGAGCAGTTCTTC
>.|TRBJ2-7|TRBV3-1/TRBV3-2|TRBD2
CASSQAAGGPYEQYF
TGTGCCAGCAGCCAAGCAGCGGGGGGGCCCTACGAGCAGTACTTC
>.|TRBJ2-5|TRBV19|TRBD2
CASSIGGKRGATDF
TGTGCCAGTAGTATAGGCGGGAAGCGGGGGGCCACTGACTTC
>.|TRBJ1-1|TRBV12-3/TRBV12-4|.
CASSTKRNTEAFF
TGTGCCAGCAGTACCAAGCGGAACACTGAAGCTTTCTTT
>.|TRBJ1-2|TRBV28|.
CASSLGGYIGYTF
TGTGCCAGCAGTTTGGGGGGATATATAGGCTACACCTTC
>.|TRBJ2-5|TRBV27|.
CASGGAETQYF
TGTGCCAGCGGGGGGGCGGAGACCCAGTACTTC
>.|TRBJ1-2|TRBV4-1|.
CASSQGAKGPSPYYGYTF
TGCGCCAGCAGCCAAGGAGCAAAGGGGCCATCGCCCTATTATGGCTACACCTTC
>.|TRBJ1-5|TRBV6-6|.
CASSAGLGNQPQHF
TGTGCCAGCAGCGCGGGACTGGGCAATCAGCCCCAGCATTTT
>once|TRBJ1-1|TRBV18|TRBD1
CASSLDRGSFRAFF
TGTGCCAGCTCACTAGACAGGGGCTCCTTCAGGGCTTTCTTT
>.|TRBJ1-5|TRBV28|.
CATGKGGDAQPQHF
TGTGCCACGGGGAAGGGCGGGGACGCACAGCCCCAGCATTTT